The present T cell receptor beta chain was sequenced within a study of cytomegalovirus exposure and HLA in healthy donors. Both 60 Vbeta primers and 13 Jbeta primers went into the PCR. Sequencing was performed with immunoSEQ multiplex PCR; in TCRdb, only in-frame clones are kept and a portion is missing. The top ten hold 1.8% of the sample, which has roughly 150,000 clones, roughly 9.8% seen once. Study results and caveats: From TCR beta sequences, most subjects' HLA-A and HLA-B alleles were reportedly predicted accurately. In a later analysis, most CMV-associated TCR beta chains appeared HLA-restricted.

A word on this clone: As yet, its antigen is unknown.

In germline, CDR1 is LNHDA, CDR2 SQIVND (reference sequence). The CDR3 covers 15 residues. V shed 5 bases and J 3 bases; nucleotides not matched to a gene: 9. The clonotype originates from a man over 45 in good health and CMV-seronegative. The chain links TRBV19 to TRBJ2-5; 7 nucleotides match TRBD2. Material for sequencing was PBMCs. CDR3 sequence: CASSAGRGVEETQYF. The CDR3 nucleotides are TGTGCCAGTAGTGCCGGACGGGGGGTTGAAGAGACCCAGTACTTC.